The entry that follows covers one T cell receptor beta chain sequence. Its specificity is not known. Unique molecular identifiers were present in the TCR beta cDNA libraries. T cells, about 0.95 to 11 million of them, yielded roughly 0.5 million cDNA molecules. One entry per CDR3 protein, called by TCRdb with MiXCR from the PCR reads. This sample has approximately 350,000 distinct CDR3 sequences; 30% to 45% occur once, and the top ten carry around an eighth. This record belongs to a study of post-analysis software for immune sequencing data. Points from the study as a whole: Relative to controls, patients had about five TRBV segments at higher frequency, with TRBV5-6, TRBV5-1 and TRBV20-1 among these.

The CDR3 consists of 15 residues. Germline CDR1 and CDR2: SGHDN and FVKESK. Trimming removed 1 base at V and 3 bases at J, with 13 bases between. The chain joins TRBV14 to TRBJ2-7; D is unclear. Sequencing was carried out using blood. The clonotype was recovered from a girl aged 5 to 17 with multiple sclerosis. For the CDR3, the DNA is TGTGCCAGCAGCCAAGGACGCCTGGCCGTCTACGAGCAGTACTTC. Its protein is CASSQGRLAVYEQYF.